The rows below give T cell receptor beta chains drawn from one sample of a study of OX40 agonist ivuxolimab in advanced cancers. Measured with immunoSEQ multiplex PCR; TCRdb has only the in-frame clones, and not every one. The repertoire holds some 70,000 clones, with roughly nine tenths as singletons. This material consisted of CD4+ or CD8+ T cells sorted from blood, taken in a trial of the OX40 agonist ivuxolimab. The receptors come from an adult with an advanced solid tumor such as melanoma, head and neck, liver or kidney cancer. The CDR3 runs from the conserved cysteine through the conserved F or W. Fields, in order: J gene, D gene, clone size, V gene, CDR3 protein, CDR3 DNA. A D gene is named only where the DNA matches it firmly. Only part of the rows carry a size: once, few, many, or a class if the clone is expanded.

TRBJ2-1,-,-,TRBV20-1,CSELSGVEQFF,TGCAGTGAGCTGTCGGGCGTGGAGCAGTTCTTC
TRBJ1-1,-,-,TRBV29-1,CSASENTEAFF,TGCAGCGCTTCAGAGAACACTGAAGCTTTCTTT
TRBJ1-5,TRBD1,-,TRBV4-1,CASSQRTGGNQPQHF,TGCGCCAGCAGCCAAAGGACAGGGGGAAATCAGCCCCAGCATTTT
TRBJ2-6,-,-,TRBV30,CAWSVRGGSGANVLTF,TGTGCCTGGAGTGTTAGGGGTGGCTCTGGGGCCAACGTCCTGACTTTC
TRBJ2-7,-,-,TRBV6-1,CASSPVGYEQYF,TGTGCCAGCAGTCCGGTGGGCTACGAGCAGTACTTC
TRBJ1-1,-,once,TRBV19,CASSTAGTNTEAFF,TGTGCCAGTAGTACCGCAGGAACGAACACTGAAGCTTTCTTT
TRBJ1-3,-,-,TRBV4-2,CASSQEWTAGAGNTIYF,TGTGCCAGCAGCCAAGAGTGGACGGCAGGTGCTGGAAACACCATATATTTT
TRBJ2-2,TRBD2,-,TRBV23-1,CARGAGGIKNTGELFF,TGCGCCAGAGGGGCGGGGGGCATTAAGAACACCGGGGAGCTGTTTTTT
TRBJ2-1,-,-,TRBV11-2,CASSFSHGNEQFF,TGTGCCAGCAGCTTTTCTCACGGGAATGAGCAGTTCTTC
TRBJ2-7,TRBD2,-,TRBV5-1,CASSQAGTSGRAVEQYF,TGCGCCAGCAGCCAGGCCGGGACTAGCGGGAGGGCCGTCGAGCAGTACTTC
TRBJ1-6,-,-,TRBV6-6,CASTPLGGSYNSPLHF,TGTGCCAGCACGCCGTTGGGGGGATCCTATAATTCACCCCTCCACTTT
TRBJ1-2,-,-,TRBV30,CAWSRQVGGYTF,TGTGCCTGGAGTCGGCAGGTGGGAGGCTACACCTTC
TRBJ2-1,-,-,TRBV5-1,CASSLYGGQGYNEQFF,TGCGCCAGCAGCTTGTACGGGGGCCAGGGCTACAATGAGCAGTTCTTC
TRBJ2-7,TRBD1,-,TRBV19,CASSSRPGQGAEQYF,TGTGCCAGTAGTAGCCGTCCGGGACAGGGGGCCGAGCAGTACTTC
TRBJ1-2,-,-,TRBV11-3,CASSLGRHYGYTF,TGTGCCAGCAGCTTGGGTCGTCATTATGGCTACACCTTC
TRBJ1-4,-,-,TRBV10-1,CASRPLGEKLFF,TGCGCCAGCAGACCCCTTGGGGAAAAACTGTTTTTT
TRBJ2-5,TRBD1,-,TRBV5-6,CASSLGGGTGEETQYF,TGTGCCAGCAGCTTGGGAGGAGGGACAGGGGAAGAGACCCAGTACTTC
TRBJ1-3,-,-,TRBV28,CASSSWTAPGNTIYF,TGTGCCAGCAGTTCATGGACAGCCCCAGGAAACACCATATATTTT
TRBJ1-1,TRBD1,-,TRBV6-5,CASSYRGRTEAFF,TGTGCCAGCAGTTATAGGGGGCGGACTGAAGCTTTCTTT
TRBJ2-7,-,-,TRBV27,CASSYLGNPGEQYF,TGTGCCAGCAGTTACCTCGGGAATCCCGGCGAGCAGTACTTC
TRBJ2-3,TRBD1,-,TRBV4-1,CASSQVDTGTGVDTQYF,TGCGCCAGCAGCCAAGTGGATACCGGGACAGGGGTTGATACGCAGTATTTT
TRBJ2-7,-,-,TRBV7-9,CASSSKYEQYF,TGTGCCAGCAGCTCTAAATACGAGCAGTACTTC
TRBJ1-1,-,-,TRBV7-2,CASSDGGTEAFF,TGTGCCAGCAGCGATGGTGGCACTGAAGCTTTCTTT
TRBJ2-7,TRBD2,-,TRBV28,CASRSPSGRSYEQYF,TGTGCCAGCAGATCCCCTAGCGGGAGGTCCTACGAGCAGTACTTC
TRBJ2-7,-,once,TRBV7-2,CASSSNYEQYF,TGTGCCAGCAGCTCAAACTACGAGCAGTACTTC
TRBJ2-3,TRBD2,-,TRBV7-2,CASSALAGGHYF,TGTGCCAGCAGCGCCCTAGCGGGGGGGCACTATTTT
TRBJ2-5,-,-,TRBV21-1,CASSKQPGQETQYF,TGTGCCAGCAGCAAACAGCCCGGTCAAGAGACCCAGTACTTC
TRBJ2-2,-,-,TRBV7-9,CASSLEFTGELFF,TGTGCCAGCAGCTTAGAGTTTACCGGGGAGCTGTTTTTT
TRBJ2-3,TRBD1,-,TRBV7-2,CASSLGLQGADTQYF,TGTGCCAGCAGCTTAGGATTGCAGGGGGCAGATACGCAGTATTTT
TRBJ2-1,TRBD2,-,TRBV4-3,CASSQGVATSGGNEQFF,TGCGCCAGCAGCCAAGGGGTGGCGACTAGCGGGGGAAATGAGCAGTTCTTC
TRBJ2-6,TRBD1,-,TRBV18,CASSRWTGDSSGANVLTF,TGTGCCAGCTCACGATGGACAGGGGACAGCTCTGGGGCCAACGTCCTGACTTTC
TRBJ2-1,-,-,TRBV5-6,CASSSGVDSPPEQFF,TGTGCCAGCAGCTCCGGTGTGGACAGCCCCCCGGAGCAGTTCTTC
TRBJ2-3,-,-,TRBV7-3,CASSWGNTDTQYF,TGTGCCAGCAGCTGGGGGAACACAGATACGCAGTATTTT
TRBJ1-2,-,once,TRBV7-8,CASSFGGLSYGYTF,TGTGCCAGCAGCTTCGGGGGCCTCTCGTATGGCTACACCTTC
TRBJ2-7,-,-,TRBV7-2,CASSLAPSAGRAYEQYF,TGTGCCAGCAGCTTAGCCCCCTCGGCGGGGCGGGCCTACGAGCAGTACTTC
TRBJ2-1,TRBD1,-,TRBV5-1,CASSGGQGEWNEQFF,TGCGCCAGCAGCGGGGGACAGGGGGAATGGAATGAGCAGTTCTTC
TRBJ2-7,-,-,TRBV5-1,CASSSTGTTYEQYF,TGCGCCAGCAGCTCAACCGGGACAACCTACGAGCAGTACTTC
TRBJ1-5,-,-,TRBV19,CASSIDAGSNQPQHF,TGTGCCAGTAGTATAGATGCGGGTAGCAATCAGCCCCAGCATTTT
TRBJ1-1,-,-,TRBV7-2,CASSSDRNTEAFF,TGTGCCAGCAGCTCCGACCGAAACACTGAAGCTTTCTTT
TRBJ1-1,-,-,TRBV7-9,CASGTGGGSEAFF,TGTGCCAGCGGAACCGGAGGGGGTTCTGAAGCTTTCTTT
TRBJ1-5,-,-,TRBV4-1,CASSQYFQGGNQPQHF,TGCGCCAGCAGCCAATATTTCCAGGGAGGGAATCAGCCCCAGCATTTT
TRBJ2-3,-,-,TRBV11-3,CASSLGVAGPSTDTQYF,TGTGCCAGCAGCTTAGGAGTAGCCGGGCCAAGCACAGATACGCAGTATTTT
TRBJ2-6,TRBD1,-,TRBV7-9,CASSSGQNIISGANVLTF,TGTGCCAGCAGCTCGGGACAGAATATCATCTCTGGGGCCAACGTCCTGACTTTC
TRBJ2-3,-,-,TRBV7-2,CASSLHQTATDTQYF,TGTGCCAGCAGCTTACACCAGACGGCCACAGATACGCAGTATTTT
TRBJ2-3,TRBD2,-,TRBV4-2,CASSQDWTSGGASTDTQYF,TGTGCCAGCAGCCAAGATTGGACTAGCGGGGGGGCCAGCACAGATACGCAGTATTTT